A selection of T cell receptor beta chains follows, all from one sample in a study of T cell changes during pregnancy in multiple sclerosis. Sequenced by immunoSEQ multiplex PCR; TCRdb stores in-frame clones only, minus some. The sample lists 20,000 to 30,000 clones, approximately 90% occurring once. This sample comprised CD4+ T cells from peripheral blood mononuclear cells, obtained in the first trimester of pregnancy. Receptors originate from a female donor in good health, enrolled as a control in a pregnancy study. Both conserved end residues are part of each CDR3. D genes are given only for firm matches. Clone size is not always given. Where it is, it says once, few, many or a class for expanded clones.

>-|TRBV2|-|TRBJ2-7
CASSEGTLSYEQYF
TGTGCCAGCAGTGAGGGCACACTCTCCTACGAGCAGTACTTC
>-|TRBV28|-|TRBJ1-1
CASSLHGGGNTEAFF
TGTGCCAGCAGTTTACATGGCGGTGGGAACACTGAAGCTTTCTTT
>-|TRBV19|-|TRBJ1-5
CASSIPGGWNQPQHF
TGTGCCAGTAGTATCCCCGGGGGTTGGAATCAGCCCCAGCATTTT
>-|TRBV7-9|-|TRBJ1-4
CASRTLGVGNEKLFF
TGTGCCAGCAGAACGCTCGGGGTGGGTAATGAAAAACTGTTTTTT
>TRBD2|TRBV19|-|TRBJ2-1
CASSNTREAERFF
TGTGCCAGTAGTAACACGCGGGAGGCTGAGCGGTTCTTC
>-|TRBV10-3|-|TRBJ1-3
CAISSAGSSGNTIYF
TGTGCCATCAGTTCCGCGGGGAGTTCTGGAAACACCATATATTTT
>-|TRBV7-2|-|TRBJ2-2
CASSPTWTGELFF
TGTGCCAGCAGCCCGACTTGGACCGGGGAGCTGTTTTTT
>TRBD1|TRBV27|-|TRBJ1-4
CASRLTGSGEKLFF
TGTGCCAGCAGACTGACAGGGAGCGGCGAAAAACTGTTTTTT
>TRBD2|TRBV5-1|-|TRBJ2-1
CASSSGLAGASSYNEQFF
TGCGCCAGCAGCTCCGGACTAGCGGGGGCCAGTTCGTACAATGAGCAGTTCTTC
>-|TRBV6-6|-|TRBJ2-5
CASSYAAETQYF
TGTGCCAGCAGTTACGCCGCGGAGACCCAGTACTTC
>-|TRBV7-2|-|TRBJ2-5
CASSSGLRRATGETQYF
TGTGCCAGCAGCTCCGGACTCCGGCGCGCCACCGGGGAGACCCAGTACTTC
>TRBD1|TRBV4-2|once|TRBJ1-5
CASSPTGDYSNQPQHF
TGTGCCAGCAGCCCAACAGGGGATTATAGCAATCAGCCCCAGCATTTT
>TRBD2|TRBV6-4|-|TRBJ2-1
CASRPLAGGPHNEQFF
TGTGCCAGCAGACCCCTAGCGGGAGGGCCCCACAATGAGCAGTTCTTC
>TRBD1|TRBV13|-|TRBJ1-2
CASSLGGRAGGSYGYTF
TGTGCCAGCAGCTTAGGAGGTCGGGCAGGGGGAAGCTATGGCTACACCTTC
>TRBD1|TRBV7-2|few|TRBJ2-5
CASSIRQGGPETQYF
TGTGCCAGCAGCATCAGACAGGGGGGACCAGAGACCCAGTACTTC
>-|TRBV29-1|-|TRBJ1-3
CSVASSAGNTIYF
TGCAGCGTTGCTTCCAGCGCTGGAAACACCATATATTTT
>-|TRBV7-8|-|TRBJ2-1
CASSYRVGDEQFF
TGTGCCAGCAGCTACAGGGTAGGCGATGAGCAGTTCTTC